The clone carrying this T cell receptor (beta chain) was observed a few times. The sample's time point: pre-treatment sample, taken before nivolumab and TIL therapy. This was the immunoSEQ v3 assay. TCRdb's copy holds only in-frame clones and misses some; the assay was immunoSEQ multiplex PCR. This table holds under 65,000 clones, over 75% found once. The data belong to a study of TIL therapy for anti-PD-1-resistant metastatic lung cancer. CDR1 and CDR2 (germline): DFQATT, SNEGSKA (reference sequence). The CDR3 has 15 residues. The V end lost 3 bases, the J end lost 5 bases, and 17 bases lay between the germline ends.

The genes are TRBV20-1 and TRBJ1-5; the D is unclear. This TCR was sampled from a person aged 25-79 years with non-small cell lung cancer. This sample comprised blood, obtained at baseline. The CDR3 nucleotides read TGCAGTGCTAGTAATGGCCGGTATAGGGATCAGCCCCAGCATTTT. It translates to CSASNGRYRDQPQHF.